These T cell receptor beta chains were read from a single sample in a study of T cell responses to AZD1222 COVID-19 vaccine. Sequencing used immunoSEQ multiplex PCR; TCRdb keeps in-frame clones, though not all of them. The sample yields about 50,000 clones, 88% seen once. This material consisted of peripheral blood, taken on day 0 of AZD1222 vaccination. The origin of the receptors is an adult in good health. Both conserved end residues are part of each CDR3. D genes are given only for firm matches. A clone size is listed for some rows: how often the clone was seen (once, few, many), or a class if it is expanded.

>TRBV30|TRBD1|few|TRBJ1-2
TGTGCCTGGGGGACAGGGTTCGGCTACACCTTC
CAWGTGFGYTF
>TRBV7-2|TRBD1|-|TRBJ2-2
TGTGCCAGCAGCTTAGGGGACAGGAGCCCCCGGGAGCTGTTTTTT
CASSLGDRSPRELFF
>TRBV2|-|-|TRBJ1-4
TGTGCCAGCAGTGCCCCCCCCCAGGGGGAAAAACTGTTTTTT
CASSAPPQGEKLFF
>TRBV9|TRBD2|-|TRBJ2-2
TGTGCCAGCAGCGTAGAACTTCAGACTAGCGGCAACACCGGGGAGCTGTTTTTT
CASSVELQTSGNTGELFF
>TRBV21-1|-|-|TRBJ1-5
TGTGCCAGCAGCAAATCTCCGACAGGGGGGGATCAGCCCCAGCATTTT
CASSKSPTGGDQPQHF
>TRBV24-1|-|-|TRBJ1-2
TGTGCCACCAGTGAAGGACGGGGAAATGGCTACACCTTC
CATSEGRGNGYTF
>TRBV27|-|-|TRBJ2-5
TGTGCCAGCAGTTTGTCAGGGCGTCCGCAAAGGGAGACCCAGTACTTC
CASSLSGRPQRETQYF
>TRBV5-1|-|-|TRBJ2-2
TGCGCCAGCAGCTTGATGGGAGCCACGAACACCGGGGAGCTGTTTTTT
CASSLMGATNTGELFF
>TRBV5-6|-|once|TRBJ1-1
TGTGCCAGCAGCTTGGGCAGGGACACTGAAGCTTTCTTT
CASSLGRDTEAFF
>TRBV14|-|once|TRBJ2-6
TGTGCCAGCAGCCATCCCAACTCTGGGGCCAACGTCCTGACTTTC
CASSHPNSGANVLTF
>TRBV3-1/TRBV3-2|-|-|TRBJ1-3
TGTGCCAGCAGCCAAGATCGGTACACCATATATTTT
CASSQDRYTIYF
>TRBV7-9|-|-|TRBJ2-5
TGTGCCAGCAGCTTAGAGTTAGGAGTCCAAGAGACCCAGTACTTC
CASSLELGVQETQYF
>TRBV7-3|TRBD1|-|TRBJ2-7
TGTGCCAGCAGCTTCGCCGGGACAGCCCACGAGCAGTACTTC
CASSFAGTAHEQYF
>TRBV7-9|-|-|TRBJ1-4
TGTGCCAGCAGCTTAGGGCAGGTATCTAATGAAAAACTGTTTTTT
CASSLGQVSNEKLFF
>TRBV27|TRBD1|-|TRBJ1-4
TGTGCCAGCAGGCGGACAGGGACAAGTGTAACTAATGAAAAACTGTTTTTT
CASRRTGTSVTNEKLFF
>TRBV7-8|-|-|TRBJ2-2
TGTGCCAGCAGCCCTCTCACTAGCAGGAACACCGGGGAGCTGTTTTTT
CASSPLTSRNTGELFF
>TRBV6-6|TRBD2|-|TRBJ2-2
TGTGCCAGCAGGGTGAGGGAGGGCACCGGGGAGCTGTTTTTT
CASRVREGTGELFF
>TRBV11-3|TRBD1|-|TRBJ2-5
TGTGCCAGCAGCCGCGGGACAGGGGGAAGAGAGACCCAGTACTTC
CASSRGTGGRETQYF
>TRBV6-4|-|-|TRBJ1-5
TGTGCCAGCAGTGTTAACGGCCAGGCTAAAGATAGCAATCAGCCCCAGCATTTT
CASSVNGQAKDSNQPQHF
>TRBV18|TRBD1|once|TRBJ1-3
TGTGCCAGCCTCCGACAGGGCACTGGAAACACCATATATTTT
CASLRQGTGNTIYF
>TRBV12-3/TRBV12-4|TRBD2|-|TRBJ2-1
TGTGCCAGCAGTGGGGGGGTCGGTGAGCAGTTCTTC
CASSGGVGEQFF
>TRBV5-4|-|-|TRBJ2-1
TGTGCCAGCAGGGAGGGGGGCTCCTACAATGAGCAGTTCTTC
CASREGGSYNEQFF
>TRBV5-6|-|-|TRBJ2-1
TGTGCCAGCAGCGCGTGGGTATCGACTGGGATACGATCCTACAATGAGCAGTTCTTC
CASSAWVSTGIRSYNEQFF
>TRBV28|-|-|TRBJ1-4
TGTGCCAGCAGTTTGACTGAAAAACTGTTTTTT
CASSLTEKLFF
>TRBV7-8|-|once|TRBJ1-2
TGTGCCAGCAGCCAAGGGGTAATTGGCTACACCTTC
CASSQGVIGYTF
>TRBV4-2|TRBD1|once|TRBJ2-7
TGTGCCAGCAGCCAAGCTCGGGGCAGGGGGCTCGACGAGCAGTACTTC
CASSQARGRGLDEQYF
>TRBV13|-|few|TRBJ2-1
TGTGCCAGCAGCCCGAGACTGACTAGGATTGTTGGAAATGAGCAGTTCTTC
CASSPRLTRIVGNEQFF
>TRBV5-1|-|-|TRBJ2-7
TGCGCCAGCAGCTTGGGCCAGTTATTCTCCTACGAGCAGTACTTC
CASSLGQLFSYEQYF
>TRBV11-3|-|-|TRBJ2-7
TGTGCCAGCAGCTTATGGGGGTCCGAGCAGTACTTC
CASSLWGSEQYF
>TRBV18|TRBD1|-|TRBJ1-1
TGTGCCAGCTCACCTTATTCTGACAGGGGAGAAGCTTTCTTT
CASSPYSDRGEAFF
>TRBV7-2|-|once|TRBJ2-5
TGTGCCAGCAGCTCGGGAGTGGAGCGAGGAGAGACCCAGTACTTC
CASSSGVERGETQYF
>TRBV20-1|TRBD2|-|TRBJ2-3
TGCAGTGCTAGTGTGCGGACTAGCGGTGCAGATACGCAGTATTTT
CSASVRTSGADTQYF
>TRBV6-5|-|-|TRBJ1-5
TGTGCCAGCAGCTGGAAGTGGGAGGGCAATCAGCCCCAGCATTTT
CASSWKWEGNQPQHF
>TRBV19|TRBD2|-|TRBJ2-5
TGTGCCAGTAGATCTAGCGGGGAACAAGAGACCCAGTACTTC
CASRSSGEQETQYF
>TRBV11-2|-|-|TRBJ2-7
TGTGCCAGCAGCTTGGACCGGGGGAGAGACGAGCAGTACTTC
CASSLDRGRDEQYF
>TRBV2|-|few|TRBJ2-2
TGTGCCAGCAGTTCAGCAGGGGCCGGCGGGGAGCTGTTTTTT
CASSSAGAGGELFF
>TRBV3-1/TRBV3-2|TRBD2|-|TRBJ2-3
TGTGCCAGCAGCCCAATACTAGCGGGCACAGATACGCAGTATTTT
CASSPILAGTDTQYF
>TRBV5-4|TRBD2|-|TRBJ2-1
TGTGCCAGCTACCTAGCGGGAGGGCCGAGGGAGCAGTTCTTC
CASYLAGGPREQFF
>TRBV5-1|-|-|TRBJ2-1
TGCGCCAGCAGCCCGCTTCCTATGGGGCCGGAAAATGAGCAGTTCTTC
CASSPLPMGPENEQFF
>TRBV19|TRBD1|-|TRBJ2-4
TGTGCCAGTAGTATGGGACAGGACGGGAACATTCAGTACTTC
CASSMGQDGNIQYF
>TRBV5-1|-|-|TRBJ1-6
TGCGCCAGCAGCTTGAGGACGCTATATAATTCACCCCTCCACTTT
CASSLRTLYNSPLHF
>TRBV15|-|-|TRBJ1-2
TGTGCCACCAGCAGAGACCGGGGACTTTATAGCTACACCTTC
CATSRDRGLYSYTF
>TRBV28|-|-|TRBJ2-7
TGTGCCAGCAGTGCTATGACCAGGGGTGGCTACGAGCAGTACTTC
CASSAMTRGGYEQYF
>TRBV19|-|-|TRBJ2-1
TGTGCCAGTAGTATCCGGAGAGGCAACAATGAGCAGTTCTTC
CASSIRRGNNEQFF
>TRBV24-1|-|-|TRBJ2-1
TGTGCCACCAGTGATGCCGGTTCGACGTACAATGAGCAGTTCTTC
CATSDAGSTYNEQFF